The 27 T cell receptor beta chains below come from one sample, sequenced in a study of T cells after yellow fever vaccination. TCRdb processed the 5' RACE reads anew with MiXCR; each CDR3 protein has one entry. The sample lists 150,000 or so distinct CDR3 sequences; under 7% were seen once. Sequenced material: CD4+ T cells sorted from PBMCs, taken 10 days after the yellow fever booster vaccination. These TCRs come from a man in his thirties or forties who received the YFV17D yellow fever vaccine.

This clonotype was picked up one time. V is TRBV20-1 and J is TRBJ2-3, with 9 bases fitting TRBD2. The CDR3 spans 15 residues. Germline CDR1 reads DFQATT; CDR2 reads SNEGSKA (reference sequence). Losses at the gene ends were 5 bases for V and 3 bases for J; bases not matched to a gene: 9. CDR3 in amino acids: CSAPVAGEGTDTQYF. In DNA form, the CDR3 reads TGCAGTGCTCCCGTAGCGGGAGAAGGAACAGATACGCAGTATTTT.

This clonotype showed up many times. This chain links TRBV12-3 or TRBV12-4 with TRBJ2-5, with D perhaps TRBD2 (7 bases). The CDR3 runs 15 residues. V lost 3 bases and J lost 1, with 12 bases in between. The CDR3 DNA follows: TGTGCCAGCAGTTTGAACCGGGGGGCCCAAGAGACCCAGTACTTC. This codes for CASSLNRGAQETQYF.

This chain joins TRBV5-5 and TRBJ2-1; 7 bases align to TRBD2. The CDR3 extends over 14 amino acids. Germline V gene lookup returns CDR1 SGHKS and CDR2 YYEKEE (reference sequence). V lost 5 bases, J lost 6 bases, and 8 bases stayed unmatched. CDR3 sequence: CASRPGTTCNEQFF. As DNA, the CDR3 is TGTGCCAGCAGACCTGGGACTACCTGCAATGAGCAGTTCTTC.

This clonotype was seen ten or more times. The gene calls are TRBV20-1 and TRBJ2-1; D call uncertain. The CDR3 runs 11 residues. The germline CDR1 and CDR2 sequences are DFQATT and SNEGSKA (reference sequence). Trimming stripped 5 bases from V and 6 bases from J, with 8 bases between. The CDR3 is CSASLANEQFF. For the CDR3, the DNA is TGCAGTGCTTCCCTGGCCAATGAGCAGTTCTTC.

This clonotype was seen many times. The chain employs TRBV20-1 and TRBJ2-1, with 7 bases fitting TRBD2. CDR3 length: 13 amino acids. The V segment lost 2 bases and the J segment 7 bases; nucleotides outside the gene matches: 5. The germline gives CDR1 DFQATT, CDR2 SNEGSKA (reference sequence). CDR3 sequence (DNA): TGCAGTGCTAGACTTTCCGGGGGGAATGAGCAGTTCTTC. Its translation: CSARLSGGNEQFF.

This clonotype was seen a handful of times. The rearrangement links TRBV28 to TRBJ2-2; 7 bases match TRBD1. Germline lookup yields CDR1 MDHEN and CDR2 SYDVKM. V shed 8 bases, J shed 2 bases, and the junction held 8 bases outside the gene matches. The CDR3 runs 15 residues. For the CDR3, the DNA is TGTGCCAGCTCACCGGGACAGATAAACACCGGGGAGCTGTTTTTT. This encodes CASSPGQINTGELFF.

This clonotype was seen repeatedly, ten times or more. The rearrangement uses TRBV7-2 and TRBJ2-3, with 8 nucleotides matching TRBD2. Germline V gene sequence: CDR1 SGHTA, CDR2 FQGNSA. V dropped 4 bases and J dropped 4; count of bases not matched to a gene: 7. This CDR3 contains 15 residues. DNA of the CDR3: TGTGCCAGCAGCTCCCGGGCGCGGGAGGCAGATACGCAGTATTTT. It is translated as CASSSRAREADTQYF.

Ten or more counts support this clonotype. A read error may account for a junction end that differs from germline. The chain combines TRBV7-7 with TRBJ2-5, with a tentative D call TRBD2 (6 bases). This CDR3 comprises 13 residues. From germline, CDR1 is SSHAT and CDR2 FNYEAQ (reference sequence). Written as DNA, the CDR3 is TGTGCTAGCAGCTCCTCCGGGAGACAGACCCAGTACTTC. Translating it yields CASSSSGRQTQYF.

The chain links TRBV20-1 to TRBJ2-5; 7 nucleotides align to TRBD2. Looked up from germline, CDR1 is DFQATT and CDR2 is SNEGSKA (reference sequence). The CDR3 is made up of 13 amino acids. The V gene end was trimmed by 8 bases and the J gene end by 3 bases; junction bases not matched to a gene: 9. This CDR3 reads CSLLAYGKETQYF. CDR3 bases: TGCAGTTTACTAGCGTACGGAAAAGAGACCCAGTACTTC.

This chain connects TRBV25-1 to TRBJ2-2, with D perhaps matching TRBD1 (5 bases). Germline V gene lookup returns CDR1 MGHDK and CDR2 SYGVNS. Between the trimmed V and J ends, which lost 6 bases and 6 bases, there was a span of 8 bases. This CDR3 contains 12 residues. This CDR3 is CASSEGAGELFF. CDR3 sequence (DNA): TGTGCCAGCAGCGAAGGGGCCGGGGAGCTGTTTTTT.

This clonotype was seen ten or more times. The chain combines TRBV6-5 with TRBJ2-6, with TRBD1 identical over 9 bases. V dropped 2 bases and J dropped 4; count of bases not matched to a gene: 6. The germline V gene encodes CDR1 MNHEY and CDR2 SVGAGI. The length of the CDR3 is 17 residues. DNA of the CDR3: TGTGCCAGCAGTTACGGGGGGACAGGGCAGGGGGCCAACGTCCTGACTTTC. It yields the protein CASSYGGTGQGANVLTF.

This clonotype was picked up many times. The rearrangement links TRBV29-1 to TRBJ2-1; TRBD1 matches at 8 bases. V was clipped by 6 bases and J by 0 bases; unmatched bases: 13. The CDR3 totals 17 residues. Germline assignment: CDR1 SQVTM and CDR2 ANQGSEA. The CDR3 reads CSVRPPQGASSYNEQFF. As DNA, the CDR3 is TGCAGCGTGCGACCTCCCCAGGGGGCCAGCTCCTACAATGAGCAGTTCTTC.

This clonotype has a count of ten or more. The rearrangement uses TRBV15 and TRBJ2-5, with TRBD2 as a possible D gene (5 bases). The length of the CDR3 is 17 residues. V was shortened by 1 base and J by 0 bases, with 15 bases between the two germline ends. Germline assignment: CDR1 LNHNV and CDR2 YYDKDF (reference sequence). For the CDR3, the DNA is TGTGCCACCAGCAGAGGCTCCCTAGCAGCCAACCAAGAGACCCAGTACTTC. Protein sequence: CATSRGSLAANQETQYF.

This clonotype appeared a few times. V usage is TRBV7-6 and J usage is TRBJ1-1, with D possibly TRBD1 on 5 matching bases. V was cut by 3 bases and J by 0 bases, with 5 bases left in between. Germline V gives CDR1 SGHVS, CDR2 FNYEAQ. The CDR3 totals 13 residues. CDR3: CASSLTVNTEAFF. The CDR3 coding sequence is TGTGCCAGCAGCTTGACAGTGAACACTGAAGCTTTCTTT.

Of note for this clonotype: A read error is possible here, since a much larger clone lies one base away. CDR3 region: CASSRPLADAYNEQFF. CDR3 sequence (DNA): TGTGCCAGCTCACGCCCACTAGCGGACGCCTACAATGAGCAGTTCTTC. The V and J genes are TRBV18 and TRBJ2-1; TRBD2 aligns across 8 bases. The ends lost 4 bases at V and 2 bases at J; junction bases unmatched: 7. Germline CDR1 and CDR2: KGHSH and LQKENI. CDR3 size: 16 residues.

This clonotype was seen repeatedly, ten times or more. The gene calls are TRBV24-1 and TRBJ2-3; TRBD1 is a possible D gene (5 bases). This CDR3 spans 16 amino acids. The germline gives CDR1 KGHDR, CDR2 SFDVKD. V was pared by 2 bases and J by 4 bases, with 15 bases between. CDR3 nucleotide sequence: TGTGCCACCAGTGATTCGGACACCTCCGGGTCAGATACGCAGTATTTT. Translation: CATSDSDTSGSDTQYF.

This clonotype was detected ten times or more. The chain couples TRBV19 to TRBJ1-1, with D unresolved. Between the trimmed V and J ends, which lost 6 bases and 2 bases, there was a span of 13 bases. CDR1 is LNHDA, CDR2 SQIVND, per germline (reference sequence). The CDR3 extends over 14 amino acids. The CDR3 here is CASSRLVLNTEAFF. CDR3 in DNA: TGTGCCAGTAGCCGATTAGTCTTAAACACTGAAGCTTTCTTT.

This clonotype was recorded at least ten times. The chain is built from TRBV12-3 or TRBV12-4 and TRBJ1-3; D gene unclear. Trimming shortened V by 8 bases and J by 4 bases, and 12 bases separated the two germline ends. The CDR3 has 13 residues. The CDR3 loop reads CASEPDQGNTIYF. As DNA, the CDR3 is TGTGCCAGCGAACCGGACCAAGGAAACACCATATATTTT.

The rearrangement joins TRBV6-5 to TRBJ1-4, with unresolved D. CDR1 and CDR2 from the germline V gene are MNHEY and SVGAGI. This CDR3 contains 14 residues. V lost 2 bases to trimming and J lost 4 bases, with 8 bases between them. CDR3 sequence: CASSYDRGNEKLFF. The CDR3 bases are TGTGCCAGCAGTTACGACCGGGGTAATGAAAAACTGTTTTTT.

The rearrangement joins TRBV20-1 to TRBJ1-1, with 7 bases fitting TRBD1. This CDR3 is 13 amino acids long. Germline V gene data show CDR1 as DFQATT and CDR2 as SNEGSKA (reference sequence). V trimming: 5 bases; J trimming: 1 base; junction bases outside the gene matches: 4. CDR3 region: CSAGGQTNTEAFF. As DNA, the CDR3 is TGCAGTGCTGGGGGACAGACGAACACTGAAGCTTTCTTT.

This clonotype was recorded many times. The chain combines TRBV14 with TRBJ2-5, with D possibly TRBD2 on 6 matching bases. Trimming removed 2 bases at V and 1 base at J, with 14 bases between. The CDR3 runs 16 residues. The germline gives CDR1 SGHDN, CDR2 FVKESK. The CDR3 here is CASSQSLGGTQETQYF. DNA of the CDR3: TGTGCCAGCAGCCAAAGTCTGGGGGGAACCCAAGAGACCCAGTACTTC.

V usage is TRBV29-1 and J usage is TRBJ1-1; possibly TRBD1 for D (5 bases). The CDR3 consists of 13 residues. The germline V gene has CDR1 SQVTM and CDR2 ANQGSEA. V lost 7 bases and J lost 5, with 17 bases in between. The CDR3 DNA reads as TGCAGCGGGGGAGGGGCAGGAGGGACTGAAGCTTTCTTT. Protein product: CSGGGAGGTEAFF.

This clonotype was seen many times. The chain joins TRBV20-1 to TRBJ2-3, with D unresolved. The CDR3 is 12 amino acids. The V gene's germline CDR1 is DFQATT and CDR2 SNEGSKA (reference sequence). Trimming cost V 4 bases and J 0 bases, with 5 bases left between them. DNA of the CDR3: TGCAGTGCTAAGCCAAGCACAGATACGCAGTATTTT. Residues: CSAKPSTDTQYF.

This rearrangement joins TRBV19 to TRBJ2-2, with D possibly called TRBD1 or TRBD2 (5 bases each). V was shortened by 0 bases and J by 4 bases, with 12 bases between the two germline ends. The CDR3 has 16 residues. CDR1 is LNHDA and CDR2 is SQIVND in the germline V gene (reference sequence). CDR3 bases: TGTGCCAGTAGTATAGACCCCGGGACGACCACCGGGGAGCTGTTTTTT. Amino acid sequence: CASSIDPGTTTGELFF.

The chain employs TRBV7-2 and TRBJ2-5; weak D call: TRBD1 (5 bases). The ends were cut back, 2 bases at V and 7 bases at J, with 20 bases in the middle. Per germline, CDR1 SGHTA and CDR2 FQGNSA. This CDR3 spans 16 amino acids. CDR3 amino acids: CASSLMGTGPGGTQYF. As DNA, the CDR3 is TGTGCCAGCAGCTTAATGGGAACAGGCCCGGGTGGGACCCAGTACTTC.

The table lists this clonotype with many counts. The CDR3 DNA is TGTGCCAGCAGTCTAGGTGACTTTGGAAACACCATATATTTT. This encodes CASSLGDFGNTIYF. The chain links TRBV12-3 or TRBV12-4 to TRBJ1-3, with D unclear. V was pared by 5 bases and J by 3 bases, with 11 bases between. The CDR3 has 14 residues.

This clonotype has a handful of counts. The rearrangement links TRBV4-2 to TRBJ1-1, with unresolved D. This CDR3 has 13 residues. Trimming shortened V by 0 bases and J by 5 bases, and 7 bases separated the two germline ends. The germline V gene has CDR1 LGHNA and CDR2 YNFKEQ. CDR3 residues: CASSQDAVTEAFF. CDR3 nucleotides: TGTGCCAGCAGCCAAGACGCGGTTACTGAAGCTTTCTTT.